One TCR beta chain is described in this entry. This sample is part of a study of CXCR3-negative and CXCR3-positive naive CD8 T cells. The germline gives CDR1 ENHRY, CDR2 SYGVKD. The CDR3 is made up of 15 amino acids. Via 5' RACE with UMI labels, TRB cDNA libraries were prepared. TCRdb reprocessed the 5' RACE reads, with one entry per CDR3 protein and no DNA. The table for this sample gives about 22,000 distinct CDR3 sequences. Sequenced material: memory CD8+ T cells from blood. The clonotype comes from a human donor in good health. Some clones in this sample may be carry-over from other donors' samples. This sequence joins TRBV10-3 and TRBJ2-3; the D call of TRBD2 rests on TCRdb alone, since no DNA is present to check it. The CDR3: CAISRTSGARDTQYF.